Listed below are T cell receptor beta chains from one sample, sequenced in a study of blood T cell repertoires in COVID-19. Assay used: immunoSEQ multiplex PCR; TCRdb lists only in-frame clones, some missing. This sample has some 100,000 clones, with approximately 90% found just once. The sequencing input was peripheral blood. These receptors came from a man in his fifties with active COVID-19. CDR3s include the opening cysteine and the closing phenylalanine or tryptophan. A D gene is named only where the DNA matches it firmly. A clone size is listed for some rows: how often the clone was seen (once, few, many), or a class if it is expanded.

V: TRBV3-1/TRBV3-2
J: TRBJ2-1
D: TRBD2
size: .
CDR3: CASSLGTSGKLYNEQFF
DNA: TGTGCCAGCAGCCTTGGGACTAGCGGGAAGTTGTACAATGAGCAGTTCTTC

V: TRBV5-1
J: TRBJ1-1
D: .
size: .
CDR3: CASREVTGDTEAFF
DNA: TGCGCCAGCAGGGAGGTAACGGGAGACACTGAAGCTTTCTTT

V: TRBV5-1
J: TRBJ2-5
D: TRBD2
size: .
CDR3: CASSKLASETQYF
DNA: TGCGCCAGCAGCAAACTAGCGAGTGAGACCCAGTACTTC

V: TRBV5-1
J: TRBJ2-3
D: TRBD2
size: .
CDR3: CASSLGGTSGTDTQYF
DNA: TGCGCCAGCAGCTTGGGCGGGACTAGCGGTACAGATACGCAGTATTTT

V: TRBV11-3
J: TRBJ2-3
D: TRBD2
size: .
CDR3: CASSLEPAGADTQYF
DNA: TGTGCCAGCAGCTTAGAACCAGCGGGGGCAGATACGCAGTATTTT

V: TRBV2
J: TRBJ2-3
D: TRBD1
size: .
CDR3: CASRAGTGLFTDTQYF
DNA: TGTGCCAGCAGAGCCGGGACAGGATTATTCACAGATACGCAGTATTTT

V: TRBV18
J: TRBJ2-3
D: TRBD2
size: .
CDR3: CASSQRTSGRSDTQYF
DNA: TGTGCCAGCTCACAACGGACTAGCGGGAGGTCAGATACGCAGTATTTT

V: TRBV5-1
J: TRBJ2-3
D: TRBD2
size: .
CDR3: CASSYGLAASTDTQYF
DNA: TGCGCCAGCAGCTACGGACTAGCGGCTAGCACAGATACGCAGTATTTT

V: TRBV6-5
J: TRBJ1-3
D: TRBD1
size: .
CDR3: CASRKDRAGNTIYF
DNA: TGTGCCAGCAGAAAAGACAGGGCTGGAAACACCATATATTTT

V: TRBV12-3/TRBV12-4
J: TRBJ1-5
D: .
size: .
CDR3: CASSAYSRQPQHF
DNA: TGTGCCAGCAGTGCCTACAGTAGACAGCCCCAGCATTTT

V: TRBV7-9
J: TRBJ2-7
D: .
size: .
CDR3: CASSLAGGPYEQYF
DNA: TGTGCCAGCAGCTTAGCCGGGGGTCCCTATGAGCAGTACTTC

V: TRBV7-2
J: TRBJ1-2
D: .
size: many
CDR3: CASSLRGYGYTF
DNA: TGTGCCAGCAGCTTACGGGGGTATGGCTACACCTTC

V: TRBV2
J: TRBJ1-1
D: .
size: .
CDR3: CASSAGALNTEAFF
DNA: TGTGCCAGCAGTGCTGGGGCGTTGAACACTGAAGCTTTCTTT

V: TRBV7-9
J: TRBJ1-1
D: TRBD1
size: medium-sized
CDR3: CASSLLGLDRGPRTEAFF
DNA: TGTGCCAGCAGCTTATTAGGTCTGGACAGGGGCCCCAGGACTGAAGCTTTCTTT

V: TRBV19
J: TRBJ2-1
D: .
size: .
CDR3: CASSIVGGQLDEQFF
DNA: TGTGCCAGTAGTATTGTGGGGGGGCAACTCGATGAGCAGTTCTTC

V: TRBV7-9
J: TRBJ2-4
D: .
size: .
CDR3: CASSLVAVLAKNIQYF
DNA: TGTGCCAGCAGCTTGGTGGCAGTTCTAGCCAAAAACATTCAGTACTTC

V: TRBV6-6
J: TRBJ2-2
D: .
size: .
CDR3: CASSPTPGTIYTGELFF
DNA: TGTGCCAGCAGTCCCACTCCGGGGACAATATACACCGGGGAGCTGTTTTTT

V: TRBV12-3/TRBV12-4
J: TRBJ1-5
D: TRBD1
size: .
CDR3: CASSRGHQPQHF
DNA: TGTGCCAGCAGTAGGGGGCATCAGCCCCAGCATTTT

V: TRBV6-5
J: TRBJ1-1
D: TRBD1
size: .
CDR3: CASAYRDRGTEAFF
DNA: TGTGCCAGCGCCTACCGGGACAGGGGAACTGAAGCTTTCTTT

V: TRBV13
J: TRBJ2-3
D: TRBD1
size: .
CDR3: CASSLRTGADTQYF
DNA: TGTGCCAGCAGCCTAAGGACAGGTGCAGATACGCAGTATTTT

V: TRBV19
J: TRBJ1-5
D: .
size: .
CDR3: CASTKGRQGRQPQHF
DNA: TGTGCCAGCACTAAAGGGCGGCAGGGCCGTCAGCCCCAGCATTTT

V: TRBV2
J: TRBJ2-3
D: .
size: .
CDR3: CASSEVGGSTDTQYF
DNA: TGTGCCAGCAGTGAAGTGGGCGGGAGCACAGATACGCAGTATTTT

V: TRBV7-9
J: TRBJ1-1
D: .
size: .
CDR3: CASSPPYPGQKSPEAFF
DNA: TGTGCCAGCAGCCCACCCTACCCGGGACAAAAATCGCCTGAAGCTTTCTTT

V: TRBV4-2
J: TRBJ2-5
D: TRBD2
size: .
CDR3: CASSPLGAGGSETQYF
DNA: TGTGCCAGCAGCCCCCTGGGGGCGGGAGGGTCAGAGACCCAGTACTTC

V: TRBV4-1
J: TRBJ1-1
D: TRBD1
size: .
CDR3: CASSQNGQGSTEAFF
DNA: TGCGCCAGCAGCCAAAATGGACAGGGGAGCACTGAAGCTTTCTTT

V: TRBV5-1
J: TRBJ2-5
D: TRBD1
size: .
CDR3: CASSLALMGQQETQYF
DNA: TGCGCCAGCAGCTTGGCGCTAATGGGACAGCAAGAGACCCAGTACTTC

V: TRBV2
J: TRBJ1-5
D: .
size: .
CDR3: CASSEARSGAPHSNQPQHF
DNA: TGTGCCAGCAGTGAAGCGCGGTCAGGGGCGCCCCATAGCAATCAGCCCCAGCATTTT